What follows is one T cell receptor beta chain and its context. These data are taken from a study of control samples from healthy donors and cancer patients. CDR1 is SGHTA and CDR2 is FQGNSA in the germline V gene. CDR3 size: 15 residues. V was pared by 1 base and J by 5 bases, with 14 bases between. Clones were read by immunoSEQ multiplex PCR, and TCRdb kept only the in-frame ones, dropping some. This table has about 75,000 clones, less than 95% appearing once. This chain joins TRBV7-2 and TRBJ2-5, with unresolved D. The receptor was isolated from a woman aged 40 to 50 in good health. What was sequenced was blood. The CDR3 protein is CASSLGGRPAETQYF. For the CDR3, the DNA is TGTGCCAGCAGCTTAGGTGGTCGCCCTGCGGAGACCCAGTACTTC.